One and the same sample provided the 25 T cell receptor beta chains below, sequenced in a study of blood T cell repertoires in COVID-19. Libraries were prepared by immunoSEQ multiplex PCR; TCRdb keeps only in-frame clonotypes and omits some of them. The sample includes 150,000 or so clones, around 81% of them seen just once. The material sequenced was PBMCs or T cells enriched from blood (not recorded which). The receptors come from a man aged 35-49 years who had recovered from COVID-19.

The chain joins TRBV5-4 to TRBJ1-1; D gene ambiguous. This CDR3 has 14 residues. Per germline, CDR1 SGHNT and CDR2 YYREEE (reference sequence). V shed 6 bases and J shed 4 bases, with 16 bases lying between them. In DNA form, the CDR3 reads TGTGCCAGCACCAGAGAGAAGGAGGCCACTGAAGCTTTCTTT. This encodes CASTREKEATEAFF. Using reference TRBV5-4 and TRBJ1-1 for the parts outside the CDR3, the full variable domain is ETGVTQSPTHLIKTRGQQVTLRCSSQSGHNTVSWYQQALGQGPQFIFQYYREEENGRGNFPPRFSGLQFPNYSSELNVNALELDDSALYLCASTREKEATEAFFGQGTRLTVV.

This chain links TRBV7-9 with TRBJ1-6, with a possible D match to TRBD1 (6 bases). CDR1 and CDR2 (germline): SEHNR, FQNEAQ (reference sequence). This CDR3 spans 13 amino acids. With 6 bases removed from V and 13 bases from J, the gap between germline ends came to 16 bases. The CDR3 reads CASRGEQGNPLHF. The CDR3 nucleotides read TGTGCCAGCAGAGGGGAGCAGGGGAATCCCCTCCACTTT.

This chain links TRBV5-8 with TRBJ1-5, with D tentatively TRBD1 (6 bases). CDR3 length: 14 residues. Trimming took 5 bases from V and 1 from J, leaving 10 bases between them. Germline CDR1 and CDR2: SGHTS and YDEGEE. In nucleotides, the CDR3 is TGTGCCAGCAGTAACAGGGAGAGCAATCAGCCCCAGCATTTT. The encoded protein is CASSNRESNQPQHF.

The chain has TRBV6-2 or TRBV6-3 and TRBJ2-7; no clear D gene. Trimming pared 2 bases from V and 4 bases from J, leaving 24 bases between. The CDR3 consists of 18 residues. The germline CDR1 and CDR2 sequences are MNHEY and SVGEGT. This chain's CDR3 is CASSYPNVVSVDAYEQYF. Here the CDR3 DNA reads TGTGCCAGCAGTTACCCCAATGTAGTATCGGTCGATGCGTACGAGCAGTACTTC.

This clone was observed once. The chain employs TRBV5-4 and TRBJ2-5; 9 bases align to TRBD2. The CDR3 has 15 residues. Germline CDR1 and CDR2: SGHNT and YYREEE (reference sequence). Trimming cost V 2 bases and J 1 base; bases outside gene matches: 3. The CDR3, as DNA: TGTGCCAGCAGCTTTGGTAGCGGGGGCCAAGAGACCCAGTACTTC. It encodes CASSFGSGGQETQYF.

V is TRBV5-1 and J is TRBJ1-2; D perhaps matches TRBD1 (6 bases). CDR1 is SGHRS, CDR2 YFSETQ, per germline. The ends were cut back, 4 bases at V and 3 bases at J, with 19 bases in the middle. The CDR3 totals 16 residues. The CDR3 spells CASSPGGRAGDYGYTF. CDR3 nucleotides: TGCGCCAGCAGCCCCGGGGGGCGGGCTGGGGACTATGGCTACACCTTC.

The chain links TRBV24-1 to TRBJ2-5, with TRBD1 matching 7 bases. V lost 2 bases, J lost 2 bases, and 7 bases stayed unmatched. The CDR3 runs to 16 residues. Germline V gene data show CDR1 as KGHDR and CDR2 as SFDVKD. CDR3 coding DNA: TGTGCCACCAGTGATTGGGGCTCGGGACAGCAAGAGACCCAGTACTTC. This translates into CATSDWGSGQQETQYF.

This chain connects TRBV10-3 to TRBJ2-5; TRBD2 matches at 7 bases. CDR1 ENHRY and CDR2 SYGVKD come from the germline V gene. The trim removed 2 bases at V and 2 bases at J, leaving 8 bases unmatched. The CDR3 runs 16 residues. In nucleotides, the CDR3 is TGTGCCATCAGTGAGCTTGGGGGGGGGAAGCAAGAGACCCAGTACTTC. Translating gives CAISELGGGKQETQYF.

CDR3: CATSDSRRVGYTF. The CDR3 nucleotides read TGTGCCACCAGTGATTCAAGACGGGTCGGCTACACCTTC. The chain joins TRBV24-1 to TRBJ1-2; no clear D gene. Between the trimmed V and J ends, which lost 2 bases and 8 bases, there was a span of 11 bases. Germline loops: CDR1 KGHDR, CDR2 SFDVKD. CDR3 size: 13 residues.

This chain joins TRBV19 and TRBJ2-1; 15 bases agree with TRBD2. CDR1 and CDR2 (germline): LNHDA, SQIVND (reference sequence). V shed 5 bases, J shed 6 bases, and the junction held 5 bases outside the gene matches. The CDR3 is made up of 16 amino acids. DNA for the CDR3: TGTGCCAGTAGTGCGGGACTAGCGGGGGGTTCCAATGAGCAGTTCTTC. Its translation: CASSAGLAGGSNEQFF.

The rearrangement uses TRBV4-2 and TRBJ1-2, with D unclear. Germline V gene data show CDR1 as LGHNA and CDR2 as YNFKEQ. This CDR3 comprises 12 residues. Trimming shortened V by 3 bases and J by 8 bases, and 10 bases separated the two germline ends. The CDR3 reads CASSQGAGGYTF. CDR3 DNA: TGTGCCAGCAGCCAGGGAGCCGGGGGCTACACCTTC.

This clone was seen a handful of times. The chain combines TRBV5-8 with TRBJ1-1, with D possibly matching TRBD1 (5 bases). V lost 4 bases and J 1 base, leaving 14 bases between the germline ends. Germline CDR1 reads SGHTS; CDR2 reads YDEGEE. The CDR3 has 15 amino acids. CDR3 region: CASSPEGRENTEAFF. As DNA, the CDR3 is TGTGCCAGCAGCCCGGAGGGCAGGGAGAACACTGAAGCTTTCTTT.

The V and J genes are TRBV6-5 and TRBJ1-2; TRBD1 agrees at 9 bases. From germline, CDR1 is MNHEY and CDR2 SVGAGI. The trim removed 6 bases at V and 7 bases at J, leaving 9 bases unmatched. This CDR3 is 14 amino acids long. Here the CDR3 reads CASRRQQGAGGYTF. DNA for the CDR3: TGTGCCAGCAGGCGACAACAGGGGGCAGGTGGCTACACCTTC.

This sequence joins TRBV28 and TRBJ1-1; a possible D gene is TRBD1 (6 bases). The CDR3 runs 15 residues. Trimming took 1 base from V and 1 from J, leaving 10 bases between them. Germline V gene sequence: CDR1 MDHEN, CDR2 SYDVKM. The DNA for the CDR3 is TGTGCCAGCAGTTTATCAGGGGCGGGGAACACTGAAGCTTTCTTT. This sequence encodes CASSLSGAGNTEAFF.

The rearrangement links TRBV24-1 to TRBJ2-7; perhaps TRBD2 as D (6 bases). V lost 9 bases, J lost 5 bases, and 13 bases lay in between. Germline V gives CDR1 KGHDR, CDR2 SFDVKD. The CDR3 runs 12 residues. The CDR3 DNA sequence: TGTGCCACCCTCACGGAGGGGAACGAGCAGTACGTC. It translates to CATLTEGNEQYV.

V gene TRBV7-7 combines with J gene TRBJ2-2; 7 bases map to TRBD2. The CDR3 sequence is 15 residues long. CDR1 is SSHAT and CDR2 is FNYEAQ in the germline V gene (reference sequence). Unmatched junction bases numbered 8, after V lost 4 bases and J lost 6 bases. Here the CDR3 reads CASSSESRGSGELFF. CDR3 in DNA: TGTGCCAGCAGCTCTGAGTCGCGGGGGTCCGGGGAGCTGTTTTTT.

The chain carries TRBV5-4 and TRBJ2-3, with 7 positions matching TRBD2. CDR1 is SGHNT and CDR2 is YYREEE in the germline V gene (reference sequence). V dropped 0 bases and J dropped 2; count of bases not matched to a gene: 6. This CDR3 is 16 amino acids long. This chain's CDR3 is CASSLVVGGSTDTQYF. The CDR3 DNA follows: TGTGCCAGCAGCTTGGTCGTCGGGGGGTCCACAGATACGCAGTATTTT.

This clone was counted between two and nine times. Other nucleotide sequences in the sample specify the same CDR3. This chain connects TRBV9 to TRBJ2-1; D might be TRBD1 (5 bases). Germline loops: CDR1 SGDLS, CDR2 YYNGEE. This CDR3 is built from 15 residues. V was cut by 2 bases and J by 3 bases, with 12 bases left in between. CDR3 residues: CASSVEGALYNEQFF. The CDR3 bases are TGTGCCAGCAGCGTTGAAGGGGCCCTCTACAATGAGCAGTTCTTC. Complete variable domain (other parts from reference TRBV9 and TRBJ2-1): DSGVTQTPKHLITATGQRVTLRCSPRSGDLSVYWYQQSLDQGLQFLIQYYNGEERAKGNILERFSAQQFPDLHSELNLSSLELGDSALYFCASSVEGALYNEQFFGPGTRLTVL.

Comments on this clone: The sample carries other DNA sequences with the same CDR3. The rearrangement joins TRBV9 to TRBJ1-4, with D possibly being TRBD1 (5 bases). CDR3 length: 14 residues. Trimming shortened V by 0 bases and J by 7 bases, and 10 bases separated the two germline ends. Germline V lookup: CDR1 SGDLS, CDR2 YYNGEE. Here the CDR3 DNA reads TGTGCCAGCAGCGTAGGACAGAACCCTGAAAAACTGTTTTTT. This sequence encodes CASSVGQNPEKLFF.

The V call is TRBV10-3, the J call TRBJ1-2; 8 nucleotides line up with TRBD1. V shed 6 bases, J shed 5 bases, and the junction held 8 bases outside the gene matches. Germline CDR1 reads ENHRY; CDR2 reads SYGVKD. The CDR3 consists of 14 residues. Written as DNA, the CDR3 is TGTGCCATCAGCGACAGGGGCGGCGTTTATGGCTACACCTTC. Its translation: CAISDRGGVYGYTF.

Remarks on this clone: This may come from a read error, since a much larger clone is one base off. The CDR3 nucleotides are TGTGTCAGCAGCTTGGGAGGCTCTGGGGCCAACGTCCTGACTTTC. As protein: CVSSLGGSGANVLTF. The rearrangement uses TRBV5-4 and TRBJ2-6; TRBD2 is a possible D gene (6 bases). Germline V gene data show CDR1 as SGHNT and CDR2 as YYREEE (reference sequence). The CDR3 contains 15 residues.

The DNA for the CDR3 is TGCGCCAGCAGCTTGGAGCGGGGCCAAGAGACCCAGTACTTC. Its protein product is CASSLERGQETQYF. The chain employs TRBV5-1 and TRBJ2-5, with 7 bases aligning to TRBD2. Trimming cost V 0 bases and J 1 base; bases outside gene matches: 0. CDR1 and CDR2 from the germline V gene are SGHRS and YFSETQ. The CDR3 spans 14 residues.

Note on this clone: This sample also contains other DNA sequences that code for the same CDR3. The rearrangement links TRBV6-1 to TRBJ1-5; 8 bases are a match to TRBD1. The CDR3 spans 15 residues. CDR1 is MNHNS and CDR2 is SASEGT in the germline V gene. With 2 bases clipped from V and 5 bases from J, the junction kept 5 bases outside the gene matches. CDR3 sequence (DNA): TGTGCCAGCAGTGAAATAGGACAGGGTTATCAGCCCCAGCATTTT. Amino acids: CASSEIGQGYQPQHF.

J is TRBJ1-1 and V is TRBV10-3, with TRBD1 identical over 8 bases. J gave up 5 bases and V 9 bases, and 2 bases lay outside the gene matches. Germline loops: CDR1 ENHRY, CDR2 SYGVKD. The CDR3 sequence is 11 residues long. The CDR3 is CAIQGGTEAFF. The CDR3 DNA is TGTGCCATACAGGGGGGAACTGAAGCTTTCTTT.

The genes are TRBV3-1 (or the pseudogene TRBV3-2) and TRBJ1-4; D is unclear. Germline lookup yields CDR1 LGHDT and CDR2 YNNKEL (reference sequence). This CDR3 contains 13 residues. Trimming took 1 base from V and 5 from J, leaving 5 bases between them. The CDR3 reads CASSQAKNEKLFF. DNA for the CDR3: TGTGCCAGCAGCCAAGCTAAAAATGAAAAACTGTTTTTT.